This is a list of T cell receptor beta chains from one sample in a study of T cells after posttransplantation cyclophosphamide. This table comes from immunoSEQ multiplex PCR, and its TCRdb copy is limited to in-frame clones, with some not included. The table lists about 12,000 clones, with no singletons. Input material: PBMCs. The receptors derive from a woman aged 40 to 55 in good health, CMV-negative, and a related stem cell transplant donor. CDR3s include the opening cysteine and the closing phenylalanine or tryptophan. The D gene is left open where the match is weak. Clone size is given as once, few or many counts, or a class when the clone is expanded.

15	many	TRBV6-4	TRBJ1-2	.	CASSKDSTLNYGYTF	TGTGCCAGCAGCAAAGACAGTACCTTAAACTATGGCTACACCTTC
15	many	TRBV27	TRBJ2-2	.	CASSWDSQGTGELFF	TGTGCCAGCAGTTGGGACTCCCAGGGCACCGGGGAGCTGTTTTTT
15	many	TRBV28	TRBJ1-5	TRBD1	CASRHPTGNNQPQHF	TGTGCCAGCAGGCACCCGACAGGGAATAATCAGCCCCAGCATTTT
19	few	TRBV7-8	TRBJ2-2	TRBD2	CASSLLRGLAVPPTGELFF	TGTGCCAGCAGCTTGTTAAGGGGACTAGCGGTACCCCCTACCGGGGAGCTGTTTTTT
14	many	TRBV18	TRBJ2-7	.	CASSPDSLSYEQYF	TGTGCCAGCTCACCGGACAGCCTCTCCTACGAGCAGTACTTC
15	many	TRBV28	TRBJ2-1	.	CASSGMGLGAHEQFF	TGTGCCAGCAGCGGAATGGGTCTCGGAGCGCATGAGCAGTTCTTC
16	many	TRBV7-3	TRBJ2-3	TRBD2	CASSSQAGVSTDTQYF	TGTGCCAGCAGCTCCCAAGCGGGGGTGAGCACAGATACGCAGTATTTT
13	many	TRBV6-5	TRBJ2-7	TRBD2	CASAGDPNYEQYF	TGTGCCAGCGCGGGAGACCCGAACTACGAGCAGTACTTC
18	many	TRBV4-1	TRBJ1-3	TRBD1	CASSQWGGNRGRGNTIYF	TGCGCCAGCAGCCAGTGGGGGGGCAACAGGGGGCGCGGAAACACCATATATTTT
17	many	TRBV11-3	TRBJ2-1	TRBD2	CASSLGGTSGGPDEQFF	TGTGCCAGCAGCTTAGGGGGGACTAGCGGGGGTCCGGACGAGCAGTTCTTC
11	many	TRBV6-2/TRBV6-3	TRBJ2-3	.	CATQAGSTQYF	TGTGCCACTCAGGCAGGGAGTACGCAGTATTTT
15	many	TRBV6-2/TRBV6-3	TRBJ2-7	TRBD1	CASSSVGQATYEQYF	TGTGCCAGCAGTTCAGTCGGACAGGCGACCTACGAGCAGTACTTC
15	many	TRBV6-1	TRBJ1-4	TRBD1	CASMTDRGTNEKLFF	TGTGCCAGCATGACGGACAGGGGTACTAATGAAAAACTGTTTTTT